A selection of T cell receptor beta chains follows, all from one sample in a study of PD-1 blockade in mismatch repair-deficient tumors. Assay used: immunoSEQ multiplex PCR; TCRdb lists only in-frame clones, some missing. This table holds 45,000 to 55,000 clones, roughly 80% found once. Source: peripheral blood, taken approximately 18 weeks after starting pembrolizumab. The receptors were gathered from an adult with mismatch repair-deficient cancer. Each CDR3 is given with its conserved first and last residue. A D gene is named only where the DNA matches it firmly. Only some rows state a clone size, as once, few, many or a class for expanded clones.

>TRBV6-6|few|.
CASSYQGLLDQPQHF
>TRBV7-9|.|.
CASSLGRSTDTQYF
>TRBV2|few|TRBD2
CASSEEGTSYEQYF
>TRBV19|.|.
CASSTWRGEKLFF
>TRBV7-2|.|.
CASSSSGLSTDTQYF
>TRBV11-2|.|TRBD2
CASSPTSGGVTGELFF
>TRBV7-3|once|TRBD2
CASSSAGGTDTQYF
>TRBV29-1|many|TRBD1
CSVETGSNYGYTF
>TRBV7-6|.|.
CASSLADRGWETQYF
>TRBV7-2|few|.
CASSSTGWEQYF
>TRBV19|.|TRBD1
CASSTRDRGYGYTF
>TRBV5-1|.|.
CASSLGLDFYEQYF
>TRBV5-4|.|TRBD2
CASSPAGGAGIVYEQYF
>TRBV7-2|.|.
CASSLLGHEQYF
>TRBV27|.|TRBD1
CASTSSGQFQETQYF
>TRBV27|.|.
CASRTGSAYEQYF
>TRBV11-2|.|.
CASSFSRAGNEQFF
>TRBV19|.|.
CASSISAANQPQHF
>TRBV27|.|.
CASRGELAKNIQYF
>TRBV27|.|.
CASSPSSGIAGQPQHF
>TRBV5-1|.|.
CASSLETGELFF
>TRBV7-9|medium-sized|.
CASTAGLYEQYF
>TRBV11-3|few|.
CASSRERSYNEQFF
>TRBV4-1|.|.
CASRHRQDSNTEAFF
>TRBV7-3|.|TRBD2
CASSQGLAGNNEQFF
>TRBV7-3|.|.
CASSLTPLSEQFF
>TRBV11-2|once|.
CASSLGVTLNTEAFF
>TRBV25-1|once|.
CASSGYTGELFF
>TRBV6-5|.|TRBD1
CASRDRHSTDTQYF
>TRBV7-8|.|.
CASSARDSTDTQYF
>TRBV5-6|.|.
CASSRLRTNYGYTF
>TRBV29-1|.|.
CSVAELGTEAFF
>TRBV2|.|.
CASTLAQPGEQYF
>TRBV7-9|.|.
CASSNQGSNEKLFF
>TRBV2|.|.
CASSDRQFAEAFF
>TRBV7-8|.|TRBD2
CASSYHGLATAYEQYF